The 10 T cell receptor beta chains below come from one sample, sequenced in a study of blood T cell repertoires in COVID-19. Using immunoSEQ multiplex PCR, the repertoire was profiled, and TCRdb retains in-frame clones only, with some absent. The data contain roughly 57,000 clones, less than 85% of them singletons. Sequencing was performed on peripheral blood. Receptor source: a woman aged 70 to 79 with acute or convalescent COVID-19.

The J gene is TRBJ1-4, the V gene TRBV2; 8 nucleotides match TRBD1. V lost 2 bases to trimming and J lost 3 bases; unmatched junction nucleotides: 2. The germline V gene encodes CDR1 SNHLY and CDR2 FYNNEI. This CDR3 is built from 15 residues. The CDR3 DNA reads as TGTGCCAGCAGTGAACGCAGGGGGCCTAATGAAAAACTGTTTTTT. Its protein product is CASSERRGPNEKLFF. Variable domain in full (rest from reference TRBV2 and TRBJ1-4): EPEVTQTPSHQVTQMGQEVILRCVPISNHLYFYWYRQILGQKVEFLVSFYNNEISEKSEIFDDQFSVERPDGSNFTLKIRSTKLEDSAMYFCASSERRGPNEKLFFGSGTQLSVL.

This CDR3 is CASSAVRGGETDTQYF. The CDR3 DNA reads TGTGCCAGCAGCGCTGTCCGCGGGGGGGAGACAGATACGCAGTATTTT. The chain uses TRBV9 and TRBJ2-3; TRBD2 aligns across 9 bases. The junction had 8 bases not matched to a gene; V was cut back by 3 bases and J by 3 bases. Germline V lookup: CDR1 SGDLS, CDR2 YYNGEE. CDR3 size: 16 residues.

The chain carries TRBV6-5 and TRBJ1-3; D ambiguous. Looked up from germline, CDR1 is MNHEY and CDR2 is SVGAGI. CDR3 length: 14 amino acids. V shed 5 bases and J shed 0 bases, with 8 bases lying between them. CDR3 protein: CASSTATSGNTIYF. CDR3 sequence (DNA): TGTGCCAGCAGTACAGCTACCTCTGGAAACACCATATATTTT.

The chain combines TRBV20-1 with TRBJ1-5; possibly TRBD1 for D (6 bases). Deletions cut 3 bases from V and 2 bases from J, with 8 bases between. Germline loops: CDR1 DFQATT, CDR2 SNEGSKA (reference sequence). The CDR3 has 13 residues. The CDR3 loop is CSASAGGNQPQHF. The CDR3, as DNA: TGCAGTGCTAGTGCAGGGGGCAATCAGCCCCAGCATTTT.

The V gene is TRBV2, the J gene TRBJ1-2; D is unresolved. Germline values: CDR1 SNHLY, CDR2 FYNNEI. The CDR3 extends over 13 amino acids. Trimming pared 2 bases from V and 8 bases from J, leaving 12 bases between. The CDR3 DNA follows: TGTGCCAGCAGTGAAAGTTTGGCGGGCGGCTACACCTTC. It translates to CASSESLAGGYTF.

Only a few counts were recorded for this clone. This chain uses TRBV3-1 (or the pseudogene TRBV3-2) with TRBJ2-1, with D tentatively TRBD1 (5 bases). The length of the CDR3 is 17 residues. Deletions cut 1 base from V and 2 bases from J, with 15 bases between. Per the germline V gene, CDR1 is LGHDT and CDR2 is YNNKEL (reference sequence). CDR3 nucleotides: TGTGCCAGCAGCCAAGGCTATAAGGGGCTCGCCTACAATGAGCAGTTCTTC. Its protein product is CASSQGYKGLAYNEQFF.

The V gene is TRBV19, the J gene TRBJ2-4; 9 bases line up with TRBD1. CDR1 LNHDA and CDR2 SQIVND come from the germline V gene (reference sequence). The CDR3 contains 15 residues. Trimming took 6 bases from V and 1 from J; bases not matched to a gene: 4. In DNA, the CDR3 is TGTGCCAGTAGGAGGACAGGGGAGGCCAAAAACATTCAGTACTTC. Protein sequence: CASRRTGEAKNIQYF.

This rearrangement joins TRBV5-1 to TRBJ1-4, with 7 bases matching TRBD1. Germline V gene sequence: CDR1 SGHRS, CDR2 YFSETQ. This CDR3 has 15 amino acids. With 0 bases clipped from V and 5 bases from J, the junction kept 4 bases outside the gene matches. In DNA, the CDR3 is TGCGCCAGCAGCTTGGGGAGGGGACAGAATGAAAAACTGTTTTTT. Protein: CASSLGRGQNEKLFF. The whole variable domain, remainder taken from reference TRBV5-1 and TRBJ1-4, is KAGVTQTPRYLIKTRGQQVTLSCSPISGHRSVSWYQQTPGQGLQFLFEYFSETQRNKGNFPGRFSGRQFSNSRSEMNVSTLELGDSALYLCASSLGRGQNEKLFFGSGTQLSVL.

The V gene is TRBV19, the J gene TRBJ2-3; tentative D call: TRBD1 (6 bases). Germline V gene sequence: CDR1 LNHDA, CDR2 SQIVND (reference sequence). Trimming cost V 2 bases and J 7 bases, with 19 bases left between them. This CDR3 contains 16 residues. The CDR3 loop reads CASSIRGTGNVHTQYF. The CDR3 coding sequence is TGTGCCAGTAGTATAAGGGGGACGGGAAATGTTCATACGCAGTATTTT.

The chain is built from TRBV30 and TRBJ2-1; TRBD1 might be the D (6 bases). CDR3 length: 16 amino acids. Trimming left V 3 bases short and J 2 bases short, with 17 bases between. Germline V gene lookup returns CDR1 GTSNPN and CDR2 SVGIG (reference sequence). The CDR3 DNA sequence: TGTGCCTGGAGATCAAGGGGGAATCGGGCCTACAATGAGCAGTTCTTC. Translated: CAWRSRGNRAYNEQFF.